This T cell receptor (beta chain) was sequenced during a study of OX40 agonist ivuxolimab in advanced cancers. Study context: Those treated in dose escalation had hepatocellular carcinoma, melanoma, renal cell cancer or head and neck cancer.

Clones were sequenced by immunoSEQ multiplex PCR, and TCRdb holds only the in-frame ones, with some missing. The sample records around 97,000 clones, roughly nine tenths being singletons. Peripheral blood came from all dose cohorts at three timepoints. Whole-study results and caveats: Not determined was the antigen specificity of the expanded peripheral T cells. Also showing low normalized T-cell clonal expansion were some of the nonresponders.

As to this clone: No antigen is known for it.

This CDR3 contains 13 residues. Germline CDR1 reads SGDLS; CDR2 reads YYNGEE. V lost 0 bases to trimming and J lost 4 bases, with 5 bases between them. The chain links TRBV9 to TRBJ2-1; D gene ambiguous. The source is an adult with an advanced solid tumor such as melanoma, head and neck, liver or kidney cancer. Sequencing used CD4+ or CD8+ T cells sorted from blood, obtained in a trial of the OX40 agonist ivuxolimab. DNA for the CDR3: TGTGCCAGCAGCGTAGGTAGGTACAATGAGCAGTTCTTC. Residues: CASSVGRYNEQFF.